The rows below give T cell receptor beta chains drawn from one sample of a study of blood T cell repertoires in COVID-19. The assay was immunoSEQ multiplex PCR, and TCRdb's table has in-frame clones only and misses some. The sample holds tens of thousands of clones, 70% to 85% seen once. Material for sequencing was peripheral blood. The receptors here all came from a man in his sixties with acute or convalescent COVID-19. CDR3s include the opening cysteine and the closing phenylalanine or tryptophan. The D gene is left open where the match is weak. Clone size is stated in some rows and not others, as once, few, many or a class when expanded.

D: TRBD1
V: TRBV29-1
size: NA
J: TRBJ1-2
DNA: TGCAGCGTCGACGACAGGGGGGACTATGGCTACACCTTC
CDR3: CSVDDRGDYGYTF

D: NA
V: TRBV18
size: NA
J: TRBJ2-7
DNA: TGTGCCAGCTCCCGTTCGGGGAACTACGAGCAGTACTTC
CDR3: CASSRSGNYEQYF

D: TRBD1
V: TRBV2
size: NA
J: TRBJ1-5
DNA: TGTGCCACGAAGAGGGCAGGGGGGAATCAGCCCCAGCATTTT
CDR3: CATKRAGGNQPQHF

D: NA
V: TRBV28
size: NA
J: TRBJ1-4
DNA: TGTGCCAGCAGTATGGAAAGGGGGTACGGTAATGAAAAACTGTTTTTT
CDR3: CASSMERGYGNEKLFF

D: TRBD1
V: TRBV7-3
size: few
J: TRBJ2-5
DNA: TGTGCCAGCAGCTTTGGACAGGGGTCTGGAGAGACCCAGTACTTC
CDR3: CASSFGQGSGETQYF

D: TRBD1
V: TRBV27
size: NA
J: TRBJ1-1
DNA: TGTGCCAGCAGAGGTAGGACAGGGGGCGCAGGTGAAGCTTTCTTT
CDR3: CASRGRTGGAGEAFF

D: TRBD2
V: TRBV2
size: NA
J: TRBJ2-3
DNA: TGTGCCAGCAGTGAGCGGGCGGGAGGAGATGATACGCAGTATTTT
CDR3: CASSERAGGDDTQYF

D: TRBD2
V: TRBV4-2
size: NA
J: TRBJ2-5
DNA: TGTGCCAGCAGACGGACTAGCGGGGCGCGGGAGACCCAGTACTTC
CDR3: CASRRTSGARETQYF

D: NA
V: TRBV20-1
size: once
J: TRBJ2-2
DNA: TGCAGTGCTAGTTCTTATGTTGGGTCGAGGGAGATCGGGGAGCTGTTTTTT
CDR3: CSASSYVGSREIGELFF

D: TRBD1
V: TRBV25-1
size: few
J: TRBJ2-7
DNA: TGTGCCAGCAGTGAAATAGGACAGGGATACCACGAGCAGTACTTC
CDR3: CASSEIGQGYHEQYF

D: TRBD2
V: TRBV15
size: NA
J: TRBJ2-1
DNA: TGTGCCACCAGCAAGGGGACTAGCGTACTCTCCTACAATGAGCAGTTCTTC
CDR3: CATSKGTSVLSYNEQFF

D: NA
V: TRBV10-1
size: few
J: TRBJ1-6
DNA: TGCGCCAGCAGTGAACAGAATAATTCACCCCTCCACTTT
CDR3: CASSEQNNSPLHF

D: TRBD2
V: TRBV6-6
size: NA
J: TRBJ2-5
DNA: TGTGCCAGCAGTTACGGGAGGGGTTCACAAGAGACCCAGTACTTC
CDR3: CASSYGRGSQETQYF

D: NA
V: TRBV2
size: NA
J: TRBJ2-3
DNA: TGTGCCAGCAGTGGGAGAGCGGGTATCACAGATACGCAGTATTTT
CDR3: CASSGRAGITDTQYF

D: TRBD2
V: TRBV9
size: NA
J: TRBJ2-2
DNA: TGTGCCAGCAGCCTAGGGACTAGAGCAGGCGGGGAGCTGTTTTTT
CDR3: CASSLGTRAGGELFF

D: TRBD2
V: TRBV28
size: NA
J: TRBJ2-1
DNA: TGTGCCAGCAGGACTTCTAGCGGGAGGCCCCGGGATGAGCAGTTCTTC
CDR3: CASRTSSGRPRDEQFF

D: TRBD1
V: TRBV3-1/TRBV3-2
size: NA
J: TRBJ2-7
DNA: TGTGCCAGCAGCCAAGGGACAGGGACCGAGCAGTACTTC
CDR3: CASSQGTGTEQYF

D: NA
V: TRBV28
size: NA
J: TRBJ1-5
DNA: TGTGCCAGCTTTCCCCGGGGGGGGTATCAGCCCCAGCATTTT
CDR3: CASFPRGGYQPQHF

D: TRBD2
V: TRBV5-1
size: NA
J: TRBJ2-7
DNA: TGCGCCAGCAGCTTGGCCGGAACGACTAGCGGGAGGGGCGAGCAGTACTTC
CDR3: CASSLAGTTSGRGEQYF

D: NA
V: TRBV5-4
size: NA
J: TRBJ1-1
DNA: TGTGCCAGCAGCTTGGGGTCAACACAGGTCGCTGAAGCTTTCTTT
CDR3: CASSLGSTQVAEAFF

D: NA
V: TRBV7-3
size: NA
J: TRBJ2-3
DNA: TGTGCCAGCAGTCAAGGGATAGCAGGGGATACGCAGTATTTT
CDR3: CASSQGIAGDTQYF

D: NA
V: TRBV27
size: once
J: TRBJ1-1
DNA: TGTGCCAGCAGTTTATTTAACAGCATGAACACTGAAGCTTTCTTT
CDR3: CASSLFNSMNTEAFF

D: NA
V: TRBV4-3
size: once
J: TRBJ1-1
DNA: TGCGCCAGCAGCCAAGGAAGGACAGTTAACACTGAAGCTTTCTTT
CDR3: CASSQGRTVNTEAFF

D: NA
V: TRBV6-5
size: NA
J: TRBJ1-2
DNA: TGTGCCAGCAGTTACTCAAGGGGGGGCCCGCCGGGAGGCTACACCTTC
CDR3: CASSYSRGGPPGGYTF

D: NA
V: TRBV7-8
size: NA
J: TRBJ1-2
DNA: TGTGCCAGCAGCTTGAGGGACACTTACTATGGCTACACCTTC
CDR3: CASSLRDTYYGYTF

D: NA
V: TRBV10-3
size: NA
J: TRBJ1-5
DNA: TGTGCCATCAGTGACGGAGCGTCCAATCAGCCCCAGCATTTT
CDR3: CAISDGASNQPQHF

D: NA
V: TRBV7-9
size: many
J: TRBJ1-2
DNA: TGTGCCAGCAGCTTAGCCCGGACTTACTCTAACTATGGCTACACCTTC
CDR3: CASSLARTYSNYGYTF